This T cell receptor (beta chain) was sequenced in a study of vaccination and CD4 T cells after COVID-19. Germline V CDR1 and CDR2: SGHNT, YENEEA. V dropped 6 bases and J dropped 0 bases, with 4 bases sitting between them. The CDR3 length is 12 residues. On this clonotype itself: The antigen is undetermined.

Treatment specified: approximately nine-day PBMC culture with coronavirus spike peptide pools or control peptides (ViraFEST assay). Oncomine TCR Beta short-read sequencing was applied to DNA from cultured CD4+ T cells. TCRdb fed the PCR reads into MiXCR, producing one record per CDR3 protein. The table shows about 15,000 distinct CDR3 sequences, with roughly 74% occurring only once. V usage is TRBV11-3 and J usage is TRBJ2-3, with D unresolved. This receptor was identified in a human donor who had recovered from COVID-19. Source material: CD4+ T cells from blood, cultured in vitro. For the CDR3, the DNA is TGTGCCAGCAGAGGCAGCACAGATACGCAGTATTTT. Amino acid sequence: CASRGSTDTQYF.